This record concerns one T cell receptor beta chain sequence. The data were obtained in a study of T cell responses to AZD1222 COVID-19 vaccine. Overall study: Recipients boosted at about 4 weeks or about 12 weeks are pooled.

The data were produced by immunoSEQ multiplex PCR, yet TCRdb's version contains in-frame clones alone and is incomplete. This sample has 130,000 to 150,000 clones, with just over 90% found just once. The V and J ends lost 2 bases and 5 bases, in that order; junction bases with no gene match: 6. This CDR3 is 16 amino acids long. Per the germline V gene, CDR1 is MNHEY and CDR2 is SVGAGI. The rearrangement uses TRBV6-5 and TRBJ2-5; 12 bases are a match to TRBD1. The source was peripheral blood, collected on day 0 of AZD1222 vaccination. The receptor was derived from an adult in good health. CDR3 sequence reads: CASSYRDRGQGETQYF. DNA for the CDR3: TGTGCCAGCAGTTACCGGGACAGGGGGCAGGGCGAGACCCAGTACTTC.